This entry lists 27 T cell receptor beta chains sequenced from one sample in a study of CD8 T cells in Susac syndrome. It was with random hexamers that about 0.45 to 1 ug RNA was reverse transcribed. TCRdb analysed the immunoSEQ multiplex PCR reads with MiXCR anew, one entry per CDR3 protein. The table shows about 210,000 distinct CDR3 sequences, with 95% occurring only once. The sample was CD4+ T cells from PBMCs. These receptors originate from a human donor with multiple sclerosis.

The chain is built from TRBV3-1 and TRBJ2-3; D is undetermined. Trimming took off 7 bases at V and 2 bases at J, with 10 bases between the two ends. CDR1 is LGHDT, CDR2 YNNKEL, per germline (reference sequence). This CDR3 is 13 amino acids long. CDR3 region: CASNGRSTDTQYF. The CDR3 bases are TGTGCCAGCAATGGTCGTTCCACAGATACGCAGTATTTT.

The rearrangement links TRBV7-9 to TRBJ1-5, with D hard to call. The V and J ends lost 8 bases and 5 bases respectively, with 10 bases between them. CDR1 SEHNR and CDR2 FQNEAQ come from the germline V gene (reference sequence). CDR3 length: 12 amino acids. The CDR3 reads CASAPEDQPQHF. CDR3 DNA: TGTGCCAGCGCGCCAGAAGATCAGCCCCAGCATTTT.

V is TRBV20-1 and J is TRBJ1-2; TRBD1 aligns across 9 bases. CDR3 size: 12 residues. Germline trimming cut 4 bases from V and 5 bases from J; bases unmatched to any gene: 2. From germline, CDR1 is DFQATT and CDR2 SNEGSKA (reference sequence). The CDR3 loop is CSATDRGYGYTF. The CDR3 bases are TGCAGTGCTACGGACAGGGGATATGGCTACACCTTC.

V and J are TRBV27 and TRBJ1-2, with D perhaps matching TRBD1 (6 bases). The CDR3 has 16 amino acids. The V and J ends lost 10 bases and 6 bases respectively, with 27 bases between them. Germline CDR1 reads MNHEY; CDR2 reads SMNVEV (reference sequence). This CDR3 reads CANHRDTQRALDGYTF. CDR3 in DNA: TGTGCCAACCACAGGGATACTCAGCGGGCGCTCGATGGCTACACCTTC.

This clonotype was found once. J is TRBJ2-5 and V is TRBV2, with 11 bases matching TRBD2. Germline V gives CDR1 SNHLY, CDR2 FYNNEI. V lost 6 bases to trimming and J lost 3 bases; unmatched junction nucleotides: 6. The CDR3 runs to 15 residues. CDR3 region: CASSGTGLAEETQYF. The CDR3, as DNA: TGTGCCAGCAGCGGGACGGGACTAGCGGAAGAGACCCAGTACTTC.

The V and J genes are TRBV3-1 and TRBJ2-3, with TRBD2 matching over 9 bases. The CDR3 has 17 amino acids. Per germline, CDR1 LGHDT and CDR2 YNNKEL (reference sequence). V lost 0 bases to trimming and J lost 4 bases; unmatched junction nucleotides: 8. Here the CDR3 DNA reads TGTGCCAGCAGCCAAGAGTTCCGGCGGGGGGGCGCAGATACGCAGTATTTT. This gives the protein CASSQEFRRGGADTQYF.

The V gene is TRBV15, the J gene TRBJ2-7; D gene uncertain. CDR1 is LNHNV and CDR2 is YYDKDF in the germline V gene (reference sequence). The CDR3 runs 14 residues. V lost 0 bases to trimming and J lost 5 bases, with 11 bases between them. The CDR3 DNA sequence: TGTGCCACCAGCAGAGATCTTATAGGCGACGAGCAGTACTTC. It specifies CATSRDLIGDEQYF.

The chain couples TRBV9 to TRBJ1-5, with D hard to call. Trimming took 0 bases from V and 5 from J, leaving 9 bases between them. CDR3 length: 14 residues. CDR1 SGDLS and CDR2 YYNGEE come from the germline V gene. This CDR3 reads CASSVGGRDQPQHF. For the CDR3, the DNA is TGTGCCAGCAGCGTAGGGGGTAGAGATCAGCCCCAGCATTTT.

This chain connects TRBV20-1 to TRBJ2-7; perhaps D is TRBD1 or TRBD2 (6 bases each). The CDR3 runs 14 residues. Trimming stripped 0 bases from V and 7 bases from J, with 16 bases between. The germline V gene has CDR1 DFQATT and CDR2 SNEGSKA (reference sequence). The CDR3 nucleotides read TGCAGTGCTAGAGATCCTTTTGGAGGGGGGGAGCAGTACTTC. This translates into CSARDPFGGGEQYF.

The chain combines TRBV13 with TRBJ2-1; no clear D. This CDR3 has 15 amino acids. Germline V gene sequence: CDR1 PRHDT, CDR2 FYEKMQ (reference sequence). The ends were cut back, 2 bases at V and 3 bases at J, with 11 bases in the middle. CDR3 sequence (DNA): TGTGCCAGCAGCTTACTTATATCGGGCTACAATGAGCAGTTCTTC. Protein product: CASSLLISGYNEQFF.

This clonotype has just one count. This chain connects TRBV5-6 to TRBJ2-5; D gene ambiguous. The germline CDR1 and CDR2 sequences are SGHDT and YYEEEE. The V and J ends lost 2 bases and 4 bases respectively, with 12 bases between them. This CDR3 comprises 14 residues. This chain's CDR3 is CASSLDLRIETQYF. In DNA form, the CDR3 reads TGTGCCAGCAGCTTAGATTTGAGAATAGAGACCCAGTACTTC.

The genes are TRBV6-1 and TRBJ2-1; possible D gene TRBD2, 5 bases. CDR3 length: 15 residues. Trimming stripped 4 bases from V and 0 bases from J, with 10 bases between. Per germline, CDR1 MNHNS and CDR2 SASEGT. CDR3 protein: CASSGDYNSYNEQFF. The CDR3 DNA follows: TGTGCCAGCAGTGGCGACTATAACTCCTACAATGAGCAGTTCTTC.

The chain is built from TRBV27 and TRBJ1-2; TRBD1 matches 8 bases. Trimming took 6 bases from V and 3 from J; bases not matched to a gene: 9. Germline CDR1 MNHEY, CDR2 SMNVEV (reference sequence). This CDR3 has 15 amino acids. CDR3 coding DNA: TGTGCCAGCAGCCCAGGACAGGGTCCGCACTATGGCTACACCTTC. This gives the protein CASSPGQGPHYGYTF.

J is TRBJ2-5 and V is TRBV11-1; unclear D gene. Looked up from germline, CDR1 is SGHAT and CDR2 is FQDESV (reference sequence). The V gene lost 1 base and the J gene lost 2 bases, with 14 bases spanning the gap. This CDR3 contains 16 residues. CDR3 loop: CASSLVRNRRQETQYF. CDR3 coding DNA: TGTGCCAGCAGCTTAGTTCGGAACAGAAGACAAGAGACCCAGTACTTC.

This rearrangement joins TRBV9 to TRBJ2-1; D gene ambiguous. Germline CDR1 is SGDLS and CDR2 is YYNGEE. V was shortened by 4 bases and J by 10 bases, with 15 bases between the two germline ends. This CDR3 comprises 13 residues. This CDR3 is CASSQMTREEQFF. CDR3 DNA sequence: TGTGCCAGCAGCCAGATGACTCGAGAGGAGCAGTTCTTC.

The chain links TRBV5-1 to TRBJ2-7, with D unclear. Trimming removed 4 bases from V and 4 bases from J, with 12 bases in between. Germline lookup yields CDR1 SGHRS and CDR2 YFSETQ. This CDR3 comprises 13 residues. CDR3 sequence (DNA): TGCGCCAGCAGCCAAAGCCAAACTTACGAGCAGTACTTC. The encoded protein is CASSQSQTYEQYF. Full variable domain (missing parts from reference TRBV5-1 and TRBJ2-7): KAGVTQTPRYLIKTRGQQVTLSCSPISGHRSVSWYQQTPGQGLQFLFEYFSETQRNKGNFPGRFSGRQFSNSRSEMNVSTLELGDSALYLCASSQSQTYEQYFGPGTRLTVT.

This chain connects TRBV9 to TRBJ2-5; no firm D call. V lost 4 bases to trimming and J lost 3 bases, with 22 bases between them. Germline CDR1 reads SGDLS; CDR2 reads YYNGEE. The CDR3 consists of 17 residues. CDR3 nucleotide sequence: TGTGCCAGCAGCCCGGGTGGGTTGGTGTGGCTGGAAGAGACCCAGTACTTC. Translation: CASSPGGLVWLEETQYF.

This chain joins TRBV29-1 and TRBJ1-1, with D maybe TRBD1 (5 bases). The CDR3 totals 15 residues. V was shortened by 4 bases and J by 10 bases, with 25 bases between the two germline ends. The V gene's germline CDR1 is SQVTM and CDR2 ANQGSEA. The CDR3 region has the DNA TGCAGCGTTGTGGGGGTCGGCGGGAACCCCCTCGGAGCTTTCTTT. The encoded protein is CSVVGVGGNPLGAFF.

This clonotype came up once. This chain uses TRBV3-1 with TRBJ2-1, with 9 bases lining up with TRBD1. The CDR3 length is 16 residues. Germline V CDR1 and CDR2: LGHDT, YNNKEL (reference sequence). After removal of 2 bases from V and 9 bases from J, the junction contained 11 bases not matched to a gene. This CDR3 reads CASSQQMGQGHGEQFF. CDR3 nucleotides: TGTGCCAGCAGCCAACAAATGGGACAGGGTCACGGTGAGCAGTTCTTC.

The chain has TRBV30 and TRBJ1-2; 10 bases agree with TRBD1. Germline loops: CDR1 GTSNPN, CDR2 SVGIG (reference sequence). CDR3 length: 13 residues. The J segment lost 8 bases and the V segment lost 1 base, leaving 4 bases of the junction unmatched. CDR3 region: CAWSGQGAGGYTF. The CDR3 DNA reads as TGTGCCTGGAGTGGACAGGGGGCAGGGGGCTACACCTTC.

In DNA, the CDR3 is TGTGCCAGCAGTGGTGGGACTCCTCCCTACAATGAGCAGTTCTTC. It yields the protein CASSGGTPPYNEQFF. The rearrangement links TRBV2 to TRBJ2-1; tentative D call: TRBD2 (6 bases). V dropped 4 bases and J dropped 2 bases, with 12 bases sitting between them. The length of the CDR3 is 15 residues. From germline, CDR1 is SNHLY and CDR2 FYNNEI.

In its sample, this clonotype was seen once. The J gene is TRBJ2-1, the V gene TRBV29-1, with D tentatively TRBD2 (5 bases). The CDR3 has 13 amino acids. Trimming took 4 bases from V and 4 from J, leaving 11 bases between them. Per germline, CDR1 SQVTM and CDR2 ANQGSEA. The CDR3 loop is CSVGGVHYNEQFF. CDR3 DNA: TGCAGCGTTGGGGGAGTGCATTACAATGAGCAGTTCTTC.

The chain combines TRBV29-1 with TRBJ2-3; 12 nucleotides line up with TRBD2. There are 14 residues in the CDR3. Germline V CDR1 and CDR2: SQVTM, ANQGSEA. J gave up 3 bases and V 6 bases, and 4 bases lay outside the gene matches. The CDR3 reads CSVRLAGVTDTQYF. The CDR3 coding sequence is TGCAGCGTCAGACTAGCGGGGGTTACAGATACGCAGTATTTT.

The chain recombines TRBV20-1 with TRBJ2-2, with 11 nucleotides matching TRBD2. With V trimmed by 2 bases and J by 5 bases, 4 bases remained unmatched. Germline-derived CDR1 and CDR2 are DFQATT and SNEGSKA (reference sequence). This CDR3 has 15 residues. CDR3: CSARSSGGPTGELFF. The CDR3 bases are TGCAGTGCTAGATCTAGCGGGGGGCCGACCGGGGAGCTGTTTTTT.

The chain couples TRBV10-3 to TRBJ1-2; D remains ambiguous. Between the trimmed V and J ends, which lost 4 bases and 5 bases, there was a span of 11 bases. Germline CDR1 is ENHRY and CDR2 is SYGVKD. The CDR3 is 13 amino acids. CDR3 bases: TGTGCCATCAGTGGACCCGGCTATTATGGCTACACCTTC. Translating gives CAISGPGYYGYTF.

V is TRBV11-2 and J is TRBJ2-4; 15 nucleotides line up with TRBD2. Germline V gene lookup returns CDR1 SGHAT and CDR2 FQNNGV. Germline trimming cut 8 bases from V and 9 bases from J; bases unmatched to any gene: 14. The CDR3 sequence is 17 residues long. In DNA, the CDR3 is TGTGCCAGCGGACTAGCGGGAGGGCCTGGTTTTTCCGCCATTCAGTACTTC. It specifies CASGLAGGPGFSAIQYF.

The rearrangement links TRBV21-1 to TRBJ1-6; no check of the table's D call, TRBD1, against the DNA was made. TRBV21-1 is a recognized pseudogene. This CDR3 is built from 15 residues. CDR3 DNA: TGTGCCAGCAGCAAAGACGGGGACAGGAATTCACCCCTCCACTTT. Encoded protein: CASSKDGDRNSPLHF.